Below are 16 T cell receptor beta chains sequenced from a single sample in a study of T cell responses to AZD1222 COVID-19 vaccine. The protocol was immunoSEQ multiplex PCR, while the TCRdb copy is restricted to in-frame clones and leaves out a portion. The sample yields 110,000 to 150,000 clones, about 88% seen once. The material was peripheral blood, obtained on day 0 of AZD1222 vaccination. These receptors came from an adult in good health.

V and J are TRBV15 and TRBJ2-5; perhaps TRBD1 as D (6 bases). The germline CDR1 and CDR2 sequences are LNHNV and YYDKDF (reference sequence). The CDR3 spans 13 residues. The V gene lost 4 bases and the J gene lost 5 bases, with 11 bases spanning the gap. The CDR3 region has the DNA TGTGCCACCAGCAAGGGGGTTAGGGAGACCCAGTACTTC. This translates into CATSKGVRETQYF.

The chain recombines TRBV20-1 with TRBJ1-1; D remains unclear. CDR1 and CDR2 from the germline V gene are DFQATT and SNEGSKA (reference sequence). This CDR3 has 11 residues. The V gene lost 6 bases and the J gene lost 2 bases, with 7 bases spanning the gap. The CDR3: CSAVHNTEAFF. The DNA for the CDR3 is TGCAGTGCGGTACACAACACTGAAGCTTTCTTT.

The J gene is TRBJ1-6, the V gene TRBV3-1 (or the pseudogene TRBV3-2), with D perhaps TRBD1 (5 bases). Germline V CDR1 and CDR2: LGHDT, YNNKEL (reference sequence). The CDR3 sequence is 13 residues long. V lost 7 bases and J 5 bases, leaving 9 bases between the germline ends. The CDR3 DNA sequence: TGTGCCAGCATGCAGGGTAATAATTCACCCCTCCACTTT. Translated: CASMQGNNSPLHF.

The chain employs TRBV4-1 and TRBJ2-7, with TRBD1 as a possible D gene (6 bases). This CDR3 spans 14 amino acids. Trimming left V 0 bases short and J 2 bases short, with 8 bases between. Germline CDR1 MGHRA, CDR2 YSYEKL. The CDR3 nucleotides are TGCGCCAGCAGCCAAGAACAGGGACCCTACGAGCAGTACTTC. Translating it yields CASSQEQGPYEQYF.

The V call is TRBV7-9, the J call TRBJ2-7; 9 bases line up with TRBD1. The length of the CDR3 is 15 residues. Per the germline V gene, CDR1 is SEHNR and CDR2 is FQNEAQ (reference sequence). The V gene end was trimmed by 5 bases and the J gene end by 4 bases; junction bases not matched to a gene: 9. CDR3 nucleotide sequence: TGTGCCAGCAGCCCCAGGGACAGGGCGAGGTACGAGCAGTACTTC. Its translation: CASSPRDRARYEQYF. Based on the CDR3 plus reference TRBV7-9 and TRBJ2-7, the full variable domain is DTGVSQNPRHKITKRGQNVTFRCDPISEHNRLYWYRQTLGQGPEFLTYFQNEAQLEKSRLLSDRFSAERPKGSFSTLEIQRTEQGDSAMYLCASSPRDRARYEQYFGPGTRLTVT.

The chain carries TRBV18 and TRBJ1-1; D unresolved. V lost 6 bases, J lost 1 base, and 15 bases lay in between. This CDR3 region has 15 residues. In germline, CDR1 is KGHSH, CDR2 LQKENI. CDR3 protein: CASSLMGGKNTEAFF. Here the CDR3 DNA reads TGTGCCAGCTCGCTCATGGGAGGGAAGAACACTGAAGCTTTCTTT.

The CDR3 is CASSTRGTGELFF. Written as DNA, the CDR3 is TGCGCCAGCAGTACCAGGGGGACCGGGGAGCTGTTTTTT. J is TRBJ2-2 and V is TRBV10-1, with TRBD1 identical over 7 bases. Germline assignment: CDR1 WNHNN and CDR2 SYGVQD (reference sequence). CDR3 length equals 13 residues. V was clipped by 5 bases and J by 5 bases; unmatched bases: 2.

This clone was recorded once. V gene TRBV19 combines with J gene TRBJ1-3, with D maybe TRBD1 (6 bases). V was pared by 6 bases and J by 0 bases, with 12 bases between. Germline CDR1 and CDR2: LNHDA and SQIVND (reference sequence). The CDR3 length is 15 residues. The CDR3 is CASSLTGYSGNTIYF. The DNA for the CDR3 is TGTGCCAGTAGCTTAACAGGGTACTCTGGAAACACCATATATTTT.

This chain joins TRBV6-5 and TRBJ2-7, with D unresolved. Trimming cost V 2 bases and J 5 bases, with 10 bases left between them. The germline gives CDR1 MNHEY, CDR2 SVGAGI. CDR3 length: 13 residues. CDR3 sequence reads: CASSYPSLHEQYF. The CDR3 DNA sequence: TGTGCCAGCAGTTACCCCAGCTTGCACGAGCAGTACTTC.

This clone is a singleton in its sample. The chain has TRBV30 and TRBJ1-2; no clear D. Per germline, CDR1 GTSNPN and CDR2 SVGIG (reference sequence). V was clipped by 4 bases and J by 2 bases, with 11 bases between them. The CDR3 has 13 residues. In nucleotides, the CDR3 is TGTGCCTGGACCTTGGGGAGGAACTATGGCTACACCTTC. Its protein product is CAWTLGRNYGYTF.

The chain couples TRBV27 to TRBJ1-2; TRBD1 aligns across 7 bases. J was trimmed by 5 bases and V by 8 bases; bases with no gene match: 14. Per germline, CDR1 MNHEY and CDR2 SMNVEV (reference sequence). The CDR3 contains 15 residues. CDR3: CASAPSRGHPYGYTF. The CDR3, as DNA: TGTGCCAGCGCTCCCTCGAGGGGGCACCCATATGGCTACACCTTC.

The chain links TRBV5-4 to TRBJ2-1, with 10 bases lining up with TRBD2. Germline CDR1 and CDR2: SGHNT and YYREEE (reference sequence). The length of the CDR3 is 15 residues. Trimming took 1 base from V and 7 from J; bases not matched to a gene: 5. CDR3 in DNA: TGTGCCAGCAGCTTGCCTGAGCGGGGGGGTAATGAGCAGTTCTTC. Translation: CASSLPERGGNEQFF.

CDR3 nucleotide sequence: TGTGCCAGCAGGAGGACTAGCGGGATAGACAATGAGCAGTTCTTC. It translates to CASRRTSGIDNEQFF. V usage is TRBV3-1 (or the pseudogene TRBV3-2) and J usage is TRBJ2-1; 12 bases align to TRBD2. CDR3 size: 15 residues. Germline values: CDR1 LGHDT, CDR2 YNNKEL (reference sequence). Losses at the gene ends were 6 bases for V and 5 bases for J; bases not matched to a gene: 5.

V is TRBV11-3 and J is TRBJ1-2, with TRBD1 matching 7 bases. Trimming removed 6 bases from V and 3 bases from J; junction bases left unmatched: 16. In germline, CDR1 is SGHNT, CDR2 YENEEA. The CDR3 has 17 residues. In DNA, the CDR3 is TGTGCCAGCAGTCTCTTCCCCGGGACAGAGACCTACTATGGCTACACCTTC. Its protein is CASSLFPGTETYYGYTF.

V and J are TRBV2 and TRBJ2-3; D is ambiguous. This CDR3 contains 15 residues. Trimming removed 3 bases from V and 0 bases from J, with 10 bases in between. Germline V gives CDR1 SNHLY, CDR2 FYNNEI. DNA for the CDR3: TGTGCCAGCAGTGAGCTGGGTTTGAGCACAGATACGCAGTATTTT. Amino acids: CASSELGLSTDTQYF.

CDR3 in amino acids: CASSLDRTGVRGNQPQHF. CDR3 in DNA: TGTGCCAGCAGCTTAGATCGGACAGGGGTGAGGGGCAATCAGCCCCAGCATTTT. The V and J genes are TRBV11-2 and TRBJ1-5; the match to TRBD1 covers 9 bases. From germline, CDR1 is SGHAT and CDR2 FQNNGV. The J segment lost 2 bases and the V segment lost 0 bases, leaving 8 bases of the junction unmatched. This CDR3 has 18 amino acids.